Sequencing of this T cell receptor (beta chain) was carried out in a study of shared clonotypes between healthy human individuals. CD8 cells classed as naive were CD45RO-negative and positively selected for CCR7, excluding terminally differentiated effector memory CD45RA+ cells. Across several immunoSEQ plates, the genomic DNA of each subset was split evenly. Using immunoSEQ multiplex PCR, the repertoire was profiled, and TCRdb retains in-frame clones only, with some absent. The table has some 2,100,000 clones, 93% seen once. Germline assignment: CDR1 SEHNR and CDR2 FQNEAQ (reference sequence). The CDR3 sequence is 14 residues long. The germline V and J ends were trimmed by 3 bases and 5 bases, with 12 bases remaining between them.

Sequencing was performed on naive CD8+ T cells from PBMCs. This receptor was taken from a man aged 18 to 35 in good health. Some clones in this sample may be carry-over from other donors' samples. The rearrangement links TRBV7-9 to TRBJ2-3; tentative D call: TRBD1 (5 bases). The CDR3 protein is CASSLGPSVDTQYF. CDR3 sequence (DNA): TGTGCCAGCAGCTTGGGGCCATCGGTAGATACGCAGTATTTT.